This T cell receptor beta chain was obtained from a study of blood T cells in healthy people across ages. PCR was performed a second time for about 7 to 11 cycles using a sample-barcoded 5' primer and a J-beta primer mix. Researchers report that a template-switch adaptor with 12 random nucleotides tagged each cDNA molecule. MiXCR was run by TCRdb on the 5' RACE reads, yielding one entry per CDR3 protein. The sample holds 1 million to 1.2 million distinct CDR3 sequences; more than 30% are singletons and the top ten take roughly 13%. Findings and limits, study-wide: Estimated diversity across one million T cells was deemed an underestimate. Unsorted PBMCs ruled out conclusive naive versus antigen-experienced comparison.

With regard to this clonotype: Its antigen is not known.

The CDR3 is 16 residues long. With 5 bases clipped from V and 4 bases from J, the junction kept 13 bases outside the gene matches. Germline V CDR1 and CDR2: SEHNR, FQNEAQ (reference sequence). Each sample yielded at least 6 micrograms of PBMC total RNA. The chain employs TRBV7-9 and TRBJ1-2, with 7 bases that match TRBD1. The sequencing input was blood. This TCR was sampled from a man between 18 and 29 years old in good health. The CDR3 nucleotides are TGTGCCAGCAGCAAAAGCAAGACAGGGCGGGTCTATGGCTACACCTTC. Translation: CASSKSKTGRVYGYTF.